This T cell receptor beta chain was sequenced in a study of T cell responses to AZD1222 COVID-19 vaccine. Profiled with immunoSEQ multiplex PCR; TCRdb holds only in-frame clones, not every one. Here the sample spans approximately 120,000 clones, around 88% being singletons. Regarding the study as a whole: Regions 160-218 and 743-854 held dominance among vaccine-associated CD4 TCRs, which spanned spike.

Deletions cut 7 bases from V and 8 bases from J, with 21 bases between. CDR1 SGHDT and CDR2 YYEEEE come from the germline V gene. There are 14 residues in the CDR3. Worth noting for this clone: No antigen is known for it.

The V and J genes are TRBV5-6 and TRBJ1-2, with D hard to call. This clonotype was obtained from an adult in good health. Sequencing was performed on peripheral blood, taken on day 0 of MenACWY control vaccination. CDR3 sequence reads: CASRPQSGVGGYTF. As DNA, the CDR3 is TGTGCCAGCCGCCCCCAATCCGGGGTGGGAGGCTACACCTTC.